Given below is one T cell receptor beta chain in context. The sample originates from a study of blood T cell repertoires in COVID-19. Study processing details: Nucleated cell counts were estimated from reference gene primer amplification. The data were produced by immunoSEQ multiplex PCR, yet TCRdb's version contains in-frame clones alone and is incomplete. D and trimming come from the DNA, and the V and J calls and clone size come from that table. The sample shows around 110,000 clones, over 70% of them seen only once. The CDR3 has 13 amino acids. The germline V and J ends were trimmed by 5 bases and 1 base, with 8 bases remaining between them. Germline assignment: CDR1 SGHVS and CDR2 FNYEAQ.

The sequence derives from a human donor with acute or convalescent COVID-19. The donor label of this sample is uncertain. Sequencing was done on a sample of peripheral blood. V usage is TRBV7-6 and J usage is TRBJ1-2; D is possibly TRBD1 (6 bases). The CDR3 nucleotides are TGTGCCAGCAGCCCAGGGGATAACTATGGCTACACCTTC. Amino acids: CASSPGDNYGYTF.